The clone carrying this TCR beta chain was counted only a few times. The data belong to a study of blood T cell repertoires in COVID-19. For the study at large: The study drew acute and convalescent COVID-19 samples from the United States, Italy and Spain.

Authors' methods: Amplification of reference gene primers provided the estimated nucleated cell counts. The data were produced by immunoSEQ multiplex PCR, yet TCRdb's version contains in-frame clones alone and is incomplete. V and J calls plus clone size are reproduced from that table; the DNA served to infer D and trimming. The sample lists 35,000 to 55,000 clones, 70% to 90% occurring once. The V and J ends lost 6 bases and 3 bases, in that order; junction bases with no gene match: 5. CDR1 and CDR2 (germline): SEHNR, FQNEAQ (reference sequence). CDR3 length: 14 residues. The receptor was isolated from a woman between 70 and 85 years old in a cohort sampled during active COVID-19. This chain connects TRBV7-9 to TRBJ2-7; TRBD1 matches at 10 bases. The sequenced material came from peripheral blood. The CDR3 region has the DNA TGTGCCAGCAGTCCTGGGACAGGGGACTACGAGCAGTACTTC. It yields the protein CASSPGTGDYEQYF.